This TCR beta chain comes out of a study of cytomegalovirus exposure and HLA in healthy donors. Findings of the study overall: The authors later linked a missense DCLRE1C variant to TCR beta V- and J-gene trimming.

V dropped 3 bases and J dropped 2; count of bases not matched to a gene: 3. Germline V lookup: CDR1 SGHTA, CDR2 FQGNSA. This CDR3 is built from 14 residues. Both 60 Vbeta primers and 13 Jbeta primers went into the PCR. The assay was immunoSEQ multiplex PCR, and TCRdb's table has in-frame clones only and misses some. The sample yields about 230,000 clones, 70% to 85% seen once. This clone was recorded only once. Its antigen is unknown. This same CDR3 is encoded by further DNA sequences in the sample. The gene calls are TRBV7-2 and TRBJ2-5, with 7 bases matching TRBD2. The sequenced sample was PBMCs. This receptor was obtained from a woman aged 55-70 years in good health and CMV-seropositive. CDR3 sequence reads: CASSFRAGQETQYF. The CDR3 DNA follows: TGTGCCAGCAGCTTCAGAGCGGGACAAGAGACCCAGTACTTC.